This TCR beta chain stems from a study of T cell responses to AZD1222 COVID-19 vaccine. Study background: Investigators merged groups given second doses at roughly 4 or roughly 12 weeks.

The study's findings and limits: White British people made up most donors, females outnumbered males, and clonal diversity was possibly underestimated.

CDR3 length: 14 residues. CDR1 SGDLS and CDR2 YYNGEE come from the germline V gene. J lost 5 bases, V lost 2 bases, and 4 bases had no gene match. Only in-frame clones appear in the TCRdb table, and some are missing; sequencing was by immunoSEQ multiplex PCR. Among 150,000 to 200,000 clones, around 88% were seen once, and the ten largest hold around 0.5%. For this clone: No antigen is known for it.

The sequence came from an adult in good health. The sample was peripheral blood, taken on day 0 of AZD1222 vaccination. The chain has TRBV9 and TRBJ2-7; 10 nucleotides line up with TRBD1. Here the CDR3 DNA reads TGTGCCAGCAGCGTGGGACAGGGGAATAACGAGCAGTACTTC. Protein: CASSVGQGNNEQYF.